The entry below describes one TCR beta chain. The repertoire was sequenced with immunoSEQ multiplex PCR; TCRdb's copy has only in-frame clones and lacks some. This repertoire shows 250,000 to 300,000 clones, around 81% found once; its top ten account for 2.5% to 3%. This sample is drawn from a study of blood T cell repertoires in COVID-19. Background on the study: Specimens from acute and convalescent COVID-19 originated in the United States, Italy and Spain. The cDNA or gDNA used as material had been derived from T cells, B-cell-depleted T cells, or PBMCs.

Trimming took 8 bases from V and 0 from J, leaving 16 bases between them. The CDR3 spans 15 residues. Germline CDR1 reads LGHDT; CDR2 reads YNNKEL (reference sequence). The source of this sequence is a woman aged 55-69 years with active or convalescent COVID-19. Specimen: peripheral blood. The V gene is TRBV3-1 (or the pseudogene TRBV3-2), the J gene TRBJ1-2, with D uncertain. CDR3 DNA: TGTGCCAGCGGCGCGGGGTACTTAGCTAACTATGGCTACACCTTC. Protein product: CASGAGYLANYGYTF.